The sequence of this T cell receptor beta chain was determined in a study of blood T cells in healthy people across ages. A sample-barcoded 5' primer and a J-beta primer mix were used in a second PCR of about 6 to 12 cycles. TCRdb independently ran MiXCR on the 5' RACE reads; one entry per CDR3 protein. This sample carries over 1,200,000 distinct CDR3 sequences, roughly 64% of them seen once, and the ten largest clones take 5.5% to 8%. Broader study findings: A greater number of naive CD4+ cells and higher diversity distinguished long-lived donors from aged donors. Per million T cells, the diversity of TCR beta decreased roughly linearly as age advanced.

Ranging in age from roughly 6 to 95, the donors were healthy Caucasian individuals from Russia. This clonotype has only one observation. Its antigen is undetermined. The V end lost 7 bases, the J end lost 9 bases, and 19 bases lay between the germline ends. The CDR3 runs 13 residues. The V gene's germline CDR1 is GTSNPN and CDR2 SVGIG (reference sequence). Sequencing was carried out using blood. V and J are TRBV30 and TRBJ2-1, with D perhaps TRBD1 (6 bases). The TCR sequence derives from a man between 18 and 35 years old in good health. CDR3 DNA sequence: TGTGCCTACAAAATGGGGAGAGGGGGTGAGCAGTTCTTC. Protein product: CAYKMGRGGEQFF.